This T cell receptor (beta chain) was recorded in a study of T cell responses to AZD1222 COVID-19 vaccine. General study findings and limits: Repertoires were sampled only after the peak T cell response. Nearly half of spike-specific TCRs reportedly target unmutated variant regions.

The V gene's germline CDR1 is LGHNA and CDR2 YNFKEQ. V lost 0 bases to trimming and J lost 2 bases, with 15 bases between them. CDR3 size: 17 residues. Only in-frame clones appear in the TCRdb table, and some are missing; sequencing was by immunoSEQ multiplex PCR. The table records 70,000 to 80,000 clones, over 60% of them present only once. Of note for this clone: Its antigen is not known.

The receptor's source is an adult who received the AZD1222 COVID-19 vaccine. The sequencing here drew on peripheral blood, taken 28 days after the second AZD1222 dose. The chain is built from TRBV4-2 and TRBJ2-3; D gene ambiguous. CDR3 residues: CASSQESFRSSTDTQYF. The CDR3, as DNA: TGTGCCAGCAGCCAAGAAAGTTTCAGGTCTTCCACAGATACGCAGTATTTT.